This paragraph covers one T cell receptor (beta chain) sequence. The antigen is unknown. These data originate in a study of early stage breast cancer tumors. The overall study: Of around 16 invasive breast tumors, about a dozen were hormone receptor-positive, HER2-negative.

Study-level results: Most shared enriched TCRB sequences were commonly generated ones. Tumors had roughly 2.5-fold higher T cell density than normal breast. Tumor and normal breast were distinguished via blood comparison in about 90% of the 16 patients.

Profiled with immunoSEQ multiplex PCR; TCRdb holds only in-frame clones, not every one. Of 9,000 to 13,000 clones listed, around 75% were seen once; the top ten hold 11% to 15%. The specimen sequenced was breast tumor tissue. This receptor was identified in a person aged 70 to 85 with breast cancer.

The CDR3 sequence: CASSNYRRDRSSGTQYF. CDR3 DNA sequence: TGTGCCAGCAGCAACTATCGACGGGACAGATCTTCCGGGACCCAGTACTTC. The V call is TRBV21-1, the J call TRBJ2-5; the table's D call, TRBD1, has no DNA check behind it. TRBV21-1 is a listed pseudogene. This CDR3 is 17 amino acids long.